These 23 T cell receptor beta chains were sequenced from one sample in a study of T-cell memory formation after mild COVID-19. In TCRdb, the 5' RACE reads were re-called with MiXCR into one record per CDR3 protein. Of roughly 250,000 distinct CDR3 sequences listed, about a sixth are singletons. Specimen: PBMCs or a T cell subset sorted from them (not recorded which). The receptors were sampled from a man between 18 and 29 years old who had mild COVID-19 (a few samples of this study predate the infection). Cell type and time point are not known.

The V gene is TRBV20-1, the J gene TRBJ2-5; D is unresolved. From germline, CDR1 is DFQATT and CDR2 SNEGSKA (reference sequence). The ends were cut back, 8 bases at V and 4 bases at J, with 14 bases in the middle. The length of the CDR3 is 12 residues. Written as DNA, the CDR3 is TGCAGTCCCCAGAGGCCCATAGAGACCCAGTACTTC. Translated, it gives CSPQRPIETQYF.

This clonotype was seen only a few times. The rearrangement joins TRBV6-1 to TRBJ2-5, with TRBD1 matching over 7 bases. The CDR3 runs 13 residues. With V trimmed by 5 bases and J by 2 bases, 2 bases remained unmatched. Germline loops: CDR1 MNHNS, CDR2 SASEGT. DNA of the CDR3: TGTGCCAGCAGTTGGGACAGTCAAGAGACCCAGTACTTC. This translates into CASSWDSQETQYF.

This clonotype was detected ten times or more. V and J are TRBV7-2 and TRBJ1-2; D is possibly TRBD1 (6 bases). This CDR3 is built from 13 residues. Germline-derived CDR1 and CDR2 are SGHTA and FQGNSA. The germline V and J ends were trimmed by 5 bases and 2 bases, with 9 bases remaining between them. The CDR3 coding sequence is TGTGCCAGCAGCCCGGACAGCAACTATGGCTACACCTTC. Translating it yields CASSPDSNYGYTF.

This chain connects TRBV19 to TRBJ2-1; 9 positions match TRBD2. The J segment lost 8 bases and the V segment lost 4 bases, leaving 12 bases of the junction unmatched. The CDR3 is 16 amino acids. The V gene's germline CDR1 is LNHDA and CDR2 SQIVND (reference sequence). The CDR3 here is CASSSPGLAAGDEQFF. DNA for the CDR3: TGTGCCAGTAGTAGCCCGGGACTAGCTGCAGGGGATGAGCAGTTCTTC.

The V and J genes are TRBV7-2 and TRBJ2-1; 8 positions match TRBD2. The V gene's germline CDR1 is SGHTA and CDR2 FQGNSA. J was trimmed by 8 bases and V by 5 bases; bases with no gene match: 14. The length of the CDR3 is 16 residues. The CDR3 region has the DNA TGTGCCAGCAGCAAATTTACCGGGGGGGCCAGCTATGAGCAGTTCTTC. Translated, it gives CASSKFTGGASYEQFF.

The chain couples TRBV29-1 to TRBJ2-3; TRBD2 matches at 8 bases. V lost 0 bases and J lost 0; bases outside the gene matches: 2. The germline gives CDR1 SQVTM, CDR2 ANQGSEA. The CDR3 is made up of 15 amino acids. The CDR3 region is CSVEDTGGSTDTQYF. Written as DNA, the CDR3 is TGCAGCGTTGAAGACACGGGGGGGAGCACAGATACGCAGTATTTT.

J is TRBJ1-5 and V is TRBV4-1; D is ambiguous. V shed 0 bases and J shed 6 bases, with 12 bases lying between them. The CDR3 runs to 15 residues. Per the germline V gene, CDR1 is MGHRA and CDR2 is YSYEKL. CDR3 DNA: TGCGCCAGCAGCCAAGATGGACCTCGGGTTCAGCCCCAGCATTTT. Its translation: CASSQDGPRVQPQHF.

The genes are TRBV11-2 and TRBJ2-7; TRBD1 aligns across 7 bases. Trimming took 5 bases from V and 2 from J; bases not matched to a gene: 12. The CDR3 runs to 16 residues. Germline V gene sequence: CDR1 SGHAT, CDR2 FQNNGV. DNA of the CDR3: TGTGCCAGCAGCCCACATGGGACAGTTAAAACCTACGAGCAGTACTTC. Translated: CASSPHGTVKTYEQYF.

There are a few counts of this clonotype. The chain is built from TRBV5-1 and TRBJ2-2; D uncertain. The CDR3 is made up of 16 amino acids. V lost 0 bases and J lost 0, with 9 bases in between. CDR1 and CDR2 (germline): SGHRS, YFSETQ. CDR3 loop: CASSLEPGANTGELFF. The CDR3 DNA is TGCGCCAGCAGCTTGGAGCCGGGCGCGAACACCGGGGAGCTGTTTTTT.

The chain links TRBV5-1 to TRBJ1-5, with D perhaps TRBD1 (6 bases). The CDR3 is made up of 15 amino acids. CDR1 is SGHRS, CDR2 YFSETQ, per germline. Trimming pared 3 bases from V and 0 bases from J, leaving 10 bases between. CDR3 bases: TGCGCCAGCAGCTCGGACAGTTATAGCAATCAGCCCCAGCATTTT. It specifies CASSSDSYSNQPQHF.

The sample holds a few counts of this clonotype. The V call is TRBV6-2 or TRBV6-3, the J call TRBJ2-1, with D perhaps matching TRBD2 (6 bases). Looked up from germline, CDR1 is MNHEY and CDR2 is SVGEGT. V shed 5 bases and J shed 1 base, with 9 bases lying between them. CDR3 length: 14 amino acids. The CDR3 bases are TGTGCCAGCAGTAGACTAGGTTCCTACAATGAGCAGTTCTTC. Its protein is CASSRLGSYNEQFF.

J is TRBJ2-7 and V is TRBV20-1; D assignment may be TRBD1 or TRBD2 (5 bases each). The CDR3 is 12 residues long. Trimming took off 1 base at V and 2 bases at J, with 6 bases between the two ends. The germline gives CDR1 DFQATT, CDR2 SNEGSKA (reference sequence). For the CDR3, the DNA is TGCAGTGCTAGAGCGGGGCCCTACGAGCAGTACTTC. This translates into CSARAGPYEQYF.

Remarks on this clonotype: Germline and junction disagree at one end, which may indicate a read error. The chain links TRBV12-3 or TRBV12-4 to TRBJ1-1; D gene unclear. The CDR3 spans 15 residues. The CDR3 nucleotides are TGTGACAGCAGTCACCCGGGAGGAGGGCACACTGAAGCTTTCTTT. It encodes CDSSHPGGGHTEAFF.

This clonotype occurred many times. J is TRBJ1-1 and V is TRBV6-6, with D tentatively TRBD1 (5 bases). V lost 2 bases, J lost 1 base, and 17 bases lay in between. This CDR3 has 17 amino acids. Germline loops: CDR1 MNHNY, CDR2 SVGAGI (reference sequence). CDR3 sequence: CASSYGNRGRENTEAFF. The CDR3 DNA reads TGTGCCAGCAGTTACGGAAATCGGGGCAGGGAGAACACTGAAGCTTTCTTT.

J is TRBJ2-1 and V is TRBV19; 9 bases fit TRBD2. V dropped 7 bases and J dropped 7; count of bases not matched to a gene: 11. Germline CDR1 LNHDA, CDR2 SQIVND (reference sequence). The CDR3 extends over 15 amino acids. The CDR3 nucleotides read TGTGCCAGTACTAGGGGACTAGCAGGGACAAATGAGCAGTTCTTC. This codes for CASTRGLAGTNEQFF.

The chain links TRBV5-1 to TRBJ1-1; 7 nucleotides align to TRBD1. Germline-derived CDR1 and CDR2 are SGHRS and YFSETQ. The CDR3 consists of 14 residues. The V gene end was trimmed by 4 bases and the J gene end by 7 bases; junction bases not matched to a gene: 10. DNA of the CDR3: TGCGCCAGCAGCCCATCGGGACAGAGAAATGAAGCTTTCTTT. Its protein is CASSPSGQRNEAFF.

This clonotype occurred a few times. The chain joins TRBV7-2 to TRBJ2-5; TRBD2 matches 10 bases. Germline V lookup: CDR1 SGHTA, CDR2 FQGNSA. The ends lost 5 bases at V and 5 bases at J; junction bases unmatched: 8. This CDR3 has 15 residues. The CDR3 DNA reads as TGTGCCAGCAGCCCAAATCTAGCGGGGGTTGAGACCCAGTACTTC. Encoded protein: CASSPNLAGVETQYF.

This chain links TRBV11-2 with TRBJ1-1; D call uncertain. Trimming stripped 5 bases from V and 0 bases from J, with 13 bases between. This CDR3 is built from 15 residues. In germline, CDR1 is SGHAT, CDR2 FQNNGV. The CDR3 coding sequence is TGTGCCAGCAGCCCCCAGACCGTCATGAACACTGAAGCTTTCTTT. It codes for CASSPQTVMNTEAFF.

V gene TRBV5-1 combines with J gene TRBJ1-2; D remains ambiguous. There are 12 residues in the CDR3. V gave up 4 bases and J gave up 4 bases, with 8 bases separating them. The germline V gene has CDR1 SGHRS and CDR2 YFSETQ. The CDR3 protein is CASSQDPYGYTF. The DNA of the CDR3 is TGCGCCAGCAGCCAAGACCCCTATGGCTACACCTTC.

There are a few counts of this clonotype. The chain recombines TRBV7-8 with TRBJ2-3; a weak D match, TRBD2 (5 bases). This CDR3 has 13 amino acids. CDR1 SGHVS and CDR2 FQNEAQ come from the germline V gene. Trimming cost V 5 bases and J 7 bases, with 13 bases left between them. The CDR3 sequence is CASSTRTGNTQYF. CDR3 sequence (DNA): TGTGCCAGCAGCACCCGGACGGGAAATACGCAGTATTTT.

This clonotype has more than one count but fewer than ten. The V call is TRBV20-1, the J call TRBJ2-5, with 8 bases lining up with TRBD1. J was trimmed by 1 base and V by 5 bases; bases with no gene match: 3. This CDR3 is 13 amino acids long. Germline CDR1 is DFQATT and CDR2 is SNEGSKA (reference sequence). The CDR3 sequence: CSAEDRVQETQYF. The CDR3 nucleotides are TGCAGTGCTGAGGACAGGGTCCAAGAGACCCAGTACTTC.

The sample holds a few counts of this clonotype. The V gene is TRBV5-8, the J gene TRBJ1-5; 9 positions match TRBD1. CDR1 is SGHTS, CDR2 YDEGEE, per germline. This CDR3 is built from 15 residues. The V and J ends lost 2 bases and 6 bases, in that order; junction bases with no gene match: 6. DNA of the CDR3: TGTGCCAGCAGCTTAGAGGGACAGGGCCGTCAGCCCCAGCATTTT. Translated: CASSLEGQGRQPQHF.

This clonotype was seen a few times. The gene calls are TRBV24-1 and TRBJ2-3; D gene unclear. V gave up 7 bases and J gave up 2 bases, with 6 bases separating them. CDR1 KGHDR and CDR2 SFDVKD come from the germline V gene. The CDR3 covers 12 residues. CDR3 sequence reads: CATRGSTDTQYF. In DNA, the CDR3 is TGTGCCACCAGGGGGTCCACAGATACGCAGTATTTT.